This T cell receptor beta chain appears in the sequencing data of a study of multiple sclerosis patients with progressive multifocal leukoencephalopathy (dated by TCRdb to the late 2010s). At the level of the whole study: Peripheral T and B cells were examined in MS patients who developed PML (4 under natalizumab, 1 after alemtuzumab) and in treated patients who did not develop PML. The study was designed to detect JC virus-specific or public T-cell expansions arising at the time of PML onset. Longitudinal follow-up was performed in two natalizumab-treated patients who later developed PML, from before therapy through 6 and 12 months to PML onset. General conclusions and limits of the study: Only PML patients had TRB clones above 0.5% frequency, but the clones expanded at PML onset were already present before and during natalizumab therapy. With only a small, descriptive cohort, it remained unclear whether the findings reflect JC virus infection or general immunocompromise. Less diverse TRB repertoires in most PML patients were suggested by lower normalized Shannon entropy, whereas values near 1 were observed in the natalizumab-treated controls. No common TRBV or TRBJ gene usage or preferential TRBV-TRBJ pairings were detected when PML developed. Only peripheral blood was analyzed, although cerebrospinal fluid or brain lymphocytes might be more informative for natalizumab-associated PML.

TRB CDR3 regions were amplified from genomic DNA with the immunoSEQ two-step multiplex PCR at survey-level depth. Synthetic inline TR CDR3 controls covering all V-J pairings were spiked into each PCR to estimate template counts and remove amplification bias. Reads were processed so that amplification and sequencing bias were reduced, and quantification was performed against synthetic TR CDR3 analogs. From the authors' description of their analysis: Raw data were processed in ImmunoSEQ Analyzer, with out-of-frame sequences and CDR3s containing stop codons removed, and gene names were assigned according to IMGT nomenclature. Normalized Shannon entropy, defined as 1 minus Pielou's evenness, was used to summarize repertoire diversity. TRB sequences were treated as identical only when sharing V gene, J gene and CDR3. Public PML clonotypes were CDR3s found in two or more PML-onset samples but not found earlier, in controls, or in public databases. CDR3 amino acid composition by position was analyzed with Skylign using the observed count method. Imported from immuneACCESS, the table was reduced by TCRdb to in-frame sequences with V and J called. These copies leave out some clones; in studies compared against another copy, an unresolved V gene accounts for under half, and the cause of the remainder is not known. V and J calls plus clone size are reproduced from that table; the DNA served to infer D and trimming. The sample profile shows roughly 30,000 clones; about 87% of them were found once. The top ten constitute under 6% of the sample.

The time point label on this specimen signifies: time of PML onset. In the paper's terms, the treatment or condition label means: on natalizumab therapy at sampling. Diagnosis of PML relied on clinical and MRI findings, with confirmation coming from detection of JC virus DNA in cerebrospinal fluid. In the natalizumab-treated patients, PML was found to develop after between roughly 15 and 56 months of natalizumab therapy. Interferon beta had previously been received by all listed patients, and all PML patients were female. Blood samples for T3 were taken at PML onset. Ficoll-Hypaque density gradient centrifugation was used to isolate peripheral blood mononuclear cells. CDR1 and CDR2 (SGHDN, FVKESK) derive from the germline V gene. The CDR3 spans 15 residues, from the cysteine through the phenylalanine. Only CDR3 DNA remains: 45 bases, in frame from the first base. V gives up 0 bases and J gives up 8 bases, and the segment between their germline ends measures 16 bases.

This clone was detected only once. Its antigen is still unknown. Base qualities are not at hand, and no much larger clone is one base apart. The sequence came from a woman aged 40 to 50 with progressive multifocal leukoencephalopathy. The V and J genes are TRBV14 and TRBJ1-2, with a weak D call of TRBD1 (5 bases match). The sample was PBMCs, taken from a patient treated with natalizumab. CDR3 region: CASSQDWGTKSGYTF. Read as DNA, the sequence is TGTGCCAGCAGCCAAGATTGGGGGACTAAGAGCGGCTACACCTTC.